The next 10 T cell receptor beta chains were all read from a single sample in a study of cytomegalovirus exposure and HLA in healthy donors. Sequenced by immunoSEQ multiplex PCR; TCRdb stores in-frame clones only, minus some. Of 250,000 to 400,000 clones listed, approximately 91% are singletons. The specimen was PBMCs. These receptors all come from a man aged 30-40 years in good health and CMV-seronegative.

The V call is TRBV6-4, the J call TRBJ1-4; D is unresolved. With 6 bases removed from V and 2 bases from J, the gap between germline ends came to 16 bases. This CDR3 has 16 amino acids. The germline V gene encodes CDR1 MRHNA and CDR2 SNTAGT. The CDR3 loop reads CASRPLLAVTNEKLFF. The CDR3 DNA reads as TGTGCCAGCAGACCCCTCTTGGCAGTTACTAATGAAAAACTGTTTTTT.

The V call is TRBV6-5, the J call TRBJ2-7, with D perhaps matching TRBD1 (5 bases). This CDR3 region has 14 residues. The germline V and J ends were trimmed by 4 bases and 0 bases, with 10 bases remaining between them. Germline V gene data show CDR1 as MNHEY and CDR2 as SVGAGI. The CDR3 protein is CASSFRQRSYEQYF. The CDR3, as DNA: TGTGCCAGCAGTTTCAGACAGCGCTCCTACGAGCAGTACTTC.

The J gene is TRBJ1-1, the V gene TRBV2; D gene unclear. This CDR3 contains 13 residues. Trimming left V 6 bases short and J 2 bases short, with 10 bases between. Germline V gene data show CDR1 as SNHLY and CDR2 as FYNNEI. The CDR3 region is CASSPTENTEAFF. The CDR3 region has the DNA TGTGCCAGCAGCCCCACAGAAAACACTGAAGCTTTCTTT.

This chain connects TRBV4-1 to TRBJ1-3; 7 positions match TRBD1. Germline V gives CDR1 MGHRA, CDR2 YSYEKL. Trimming took 5 bases from V and 2 from J; bases not matched to a gene: 12. The CDR3 extends over 17 amino acids. CDR3 nucleotide sequence: TGCGCCAGCAGCTCCGACAGGGATAGCTTTACTGGAAACACCATATATTTT. The encoded protein is CASSSDRDSFTGNTIYF.

The chain is built from TRBV6-5 and TRBJ1-6, with 7 positions matching TRBD1. In germline, CDR1 is MNHEY, CDR2 SVGAGI. The CDR3 is made up of 13 amino acids. V gave up 5 bases and J gave up 12 bases; unmatched junction bases: 7. CDR3 bases: TGTGCCAGCAGTCCGGGGTACAGGGGACCCCTCCACTTT. Translating it yields CASSPGYRGPLHF.

CDR3 coding DNA: TGTGCCTGGAGTGTCGGTCCAGGGGGCCGGGATACGCAGTATTTT. It translates to CAWSVGPGGRDTQYF. V usage is TRBV30 and J usage is TRBJ2-3; TRBD1 matches 8 bases. The germline V gene encodes CDR1 GTSNPN and CDR2 SVGIG (reference sequence). The CDR3 length is 15 residues. V lost 0 bases, J lost 6 bases, and 8 bases stayed unmatched.

This clone was detected only a few times. V is TRBV7-9 and J is TRBJ2-7; TRBD1 is a possible D gene (5 bases). Per germline, CDR1 SEHNR and CDR2 FQNEAQ (reference sequence). This CDR3 has 16 amino acids. Trimming took 1 base from V and 2 from J, leaving 15 bases between them. The CDR3 DNA follows: TGTGCCAGCAGCTTAGGACACCGAACAGGTCCCTACGAGCAGTACTTC. Its protein product is CASSLGHRTGPYEQYF.

The chain has TRBV5-1 and TRBJ1-5; 7 positions match TRBD1. The germline V gene encodes CDR1 SGHRS and CDR2 YFSETQ. The CDR3 has 13 residues. With 2 bases clipped from V and 8 bases from J, the junction kept 4 bases outside the gene matches. CDR3 amino acids: CASSLTGAEPQHF. Written as DNA, the CDR3 is TGCGCCAGCAGCTTAACAGGGGCCGAGCCCCAGCATTTT.

A word on this clone: At one end the junction does not follow the germline gene, possibly because of a read error. The CDR3 loop is CASSEQAKTGELFF. The CDR3 DNA follows: TGTGCCAGCAGTGAGCAGGCGAAAACCGGGGAGCTGTTTTTT. This chain joins TRBV6-1 and TRBJ2-2, with unresolved D. The CDR3 covers 14 residues. Germline loops: CDR1 MNHNS, CDR2 SASEGT.

V is TRBV7-9 and J is TRBJ2-7; tentative D call: TRBD1 (6 bases). The CDR3 is 12 residues long. Germline CDR1 SEHNR, CDR2 FQNEAQ (reference sequence). The V end lost 6 bases, the J end lost 6 bases, and 12 bases lay between the germline ends. The CDR3 here is CASSFPGAEQYF. DNA of the CDR3: TGTGCCAGCAGTTTCCCAGGGGCCGAGCAGTACTTC.